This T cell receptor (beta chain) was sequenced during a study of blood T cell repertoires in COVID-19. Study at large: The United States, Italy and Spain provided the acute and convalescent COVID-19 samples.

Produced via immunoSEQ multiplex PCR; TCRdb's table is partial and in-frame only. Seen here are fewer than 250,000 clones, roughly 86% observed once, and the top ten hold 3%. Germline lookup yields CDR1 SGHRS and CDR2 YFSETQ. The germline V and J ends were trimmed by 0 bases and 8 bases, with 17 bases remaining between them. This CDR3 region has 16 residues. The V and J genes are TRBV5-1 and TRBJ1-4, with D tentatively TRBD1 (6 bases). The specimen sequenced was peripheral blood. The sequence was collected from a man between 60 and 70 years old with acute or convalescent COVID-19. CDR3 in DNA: TGCGCCAGCAGCTTGGGGCCGAACAGGGATGGGGAAAAACTGTTTTTT. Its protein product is CASSLGPNRDGEKLFF.